The next 7 T cell receptor beta chains were all read from a single sample in a study of T cell repertoires in cytomegalovirus infection. One entry per CDR3 protein, called by TCRdb with MiXCR from the reads. The repertoire includes approximately 320,000 distinct CDR3 sequences, roughly 9.5% of them detected once, and 3.5% to 4.5% sits in the top ten. The material sequenced was PBMCs. These receptors all stem from a human donor in good health (CMV status not recorded). Some clones in this sample may be carry-over from other donors' samples.

J is TRBJ2-6 and V is TRBV7-3, with unresolved D. Trimming shortened V by 5 bases and J by 0 bases, and 11 bases separated the two germline ends. Germline V gene sequence: CDR1 SGHTA, CDR2 FQGTGA. The CDR3 has 16 residues. The CDR3 nucleotides read TGTGCCAGCAGCCGTTTAACGAGCTCTGGGGCCAACGTCCTGACTTTC. Translated, it gives CASSRLTSSGANVLTF.

This chain connects TRBV14 to TRBJ1-6, with D unresolved. Between the trimmed V and J ends, which lost 0 bases and 0 bases, there was a span of 9 bases. Germline CDR1 and CDR2: SGHDN and FVKESK. The CDR3 length is 17 residues. CDR3 residues: CASSQDKQSSYNSPLHF. CDR3 DNA: TGTGCCAGCAGCCAAGACAAGCAGAGCTCCTATAATTCACCCCTCCACTTT.

This clonotype was seen more than once but under ten times. V is TRBV12-5 and J is TRBJ1-2; perhaps TRBD1 as D (5 bases). V shed 0 bases and J shed 2 bases, with 7 bases lying between them. The CDR3 runs 14 residues. CDR1 is LGHNT and CDR2 is FRNRAP in the germline V gene. This CDR3 is CASGLVNRNYGYTF. DNA of the CDR3: TGTGCTAGTGGTTTGGTTAACAGGAACTATGGCTACACCTTC.

In its sample, this clonotype was seen a few times. This chain uses TRBV6-8 with TRBJ1-5; no clear D. Germline V gives CDR1 MNHGY, CDR2 SAAAGT. CDR3 size: 15 residues. V lost 8 bases to trimming and J lost 6 bases, with 20 bases between them. CDR3: CASGLKGTAGQPQHF. DNA of the CDR3: TGTGCCAGCGGACTGAAGGGTACCGCGGGTCAGCCCCAGCATTTT.

A few counts support this clonotype. The rearrangement links TRBV9 to TRBJ2-1; unclear D gene. CDR1 is SGDLS and CDR2 is YYNGEE in the germline V gene. The length of the CDR3 is 15 residues. The germline V and J ends were trimmed by 0 bases and 6 bases, with 13 bases remaining between them. The CDR3 nucleotides are TGTGCCAGCAGCGTAGGACGGGCCCGGGCCAATGAGCAGTTCTTC. Translated, it gives CASSVGRARANEQFF.

The V call is TRBV20-1, the J call TRBJ1-6; TRBD1 matches at 8 bases. The CDR3 is made up of 19 amino acids. The ends lost 5 bases at V and 0 bases at J; junction bases unmatched: 15. CDR1 and CDR2 (germline): DFQATT, SNEGSKA (reference sequence). The DNA for the CDR3 is TGCAGTGCTGGGGGGACAGGTGGCCGTAGAGCCTCCTATAATTCACCCCTCCACTTT. Translation gives CSAGGTGGRRASYNSPLHF.

V gene TRBV28 combines with J gene TRBJ2-4; TRBD1 aligns across 11 bases. CDR1 is MDHEN, CDR2 SYDVKM, per germline. V trimming: 7 bases; J trimming: 8 bases; junction bases outside the gene matches: 7. The CDR3 totals 14 residues. The CDR3 sequence is CASTPGQGAYIQYF. CDR3 nucleotides: TGTGCCAGCACTCCCGGACAGGGGGCTTACATTCAGTACTTC.